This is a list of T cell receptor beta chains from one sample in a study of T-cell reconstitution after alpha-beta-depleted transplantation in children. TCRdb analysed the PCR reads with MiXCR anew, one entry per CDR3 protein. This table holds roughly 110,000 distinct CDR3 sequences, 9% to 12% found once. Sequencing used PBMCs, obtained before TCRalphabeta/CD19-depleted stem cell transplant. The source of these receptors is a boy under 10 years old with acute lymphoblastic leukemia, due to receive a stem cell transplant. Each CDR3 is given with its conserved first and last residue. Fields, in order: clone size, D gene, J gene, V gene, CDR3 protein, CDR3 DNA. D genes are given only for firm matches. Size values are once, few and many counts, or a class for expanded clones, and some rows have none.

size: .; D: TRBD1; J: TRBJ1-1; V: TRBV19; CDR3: CASNRGPLNTEAFF; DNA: TGTGCCAGTAACAGGGGGCCGTTGAACACTGAAGCTTTCTTT
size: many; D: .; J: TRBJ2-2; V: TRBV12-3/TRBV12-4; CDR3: CASGKPGDTGELFF; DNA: TGTGCCAGCGGAAAACCGGGGGACACCGGGGAGCTGTTTTTT
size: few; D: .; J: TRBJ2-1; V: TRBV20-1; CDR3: CSAHWGSSYNEQFF; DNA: TGCAGTGCCCATTGGGGGTCGTCCTACAATGAGCAGTTCTTC
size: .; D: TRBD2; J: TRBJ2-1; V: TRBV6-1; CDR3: CASSIAGSYNEQFF; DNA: TGTGCCAGCTCCATAGCGGGGTCCTACAATGAGCAGTTCTTC
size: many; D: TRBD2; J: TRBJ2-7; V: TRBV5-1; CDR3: CASSLGASGRRPRSYEQYF; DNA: TGCGCCAGCAGCTTGGGAGCTAGCGGGAGGCGTCCTCGCTCCTACGAGCAGTACTTC
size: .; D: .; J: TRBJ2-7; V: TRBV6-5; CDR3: CASSYSEDYEQYF; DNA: TGTGCCAGCAGTTACTCTGAGGACTACGAGCAGTACTTC
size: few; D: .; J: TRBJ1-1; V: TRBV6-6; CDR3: CASHSRANTEAFF; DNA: TGTGCCAGCCACAGCCGCGCGAACACTGAAGCTTTCTTT
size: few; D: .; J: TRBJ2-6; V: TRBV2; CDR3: CASLVYRPSGANVLTF; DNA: TGTGCCAGCCTGGTCTACAGGCCCTCTGGGGCCAACGTCCTGACTTTC
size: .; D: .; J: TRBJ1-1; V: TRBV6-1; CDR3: CASSEEGGWAFF; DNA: TGTGCCAGCAGTGAAGAAGGGGGGTGGGCTTTCTTT
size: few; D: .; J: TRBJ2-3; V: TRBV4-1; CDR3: CASSSHAADYTDTQYF; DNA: TGCGCCAGCAGCTCCCATGCTGCCGACTACACAGATACGCAGTATTTT
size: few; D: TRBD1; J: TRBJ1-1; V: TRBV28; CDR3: CARAPDRVNTEAFF; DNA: TGTGCCAGGGCGCCCGACAGGGTGAACACTGAAGCTTTCTTT
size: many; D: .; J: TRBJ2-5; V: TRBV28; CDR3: CASSPRQEQETQYF; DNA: TGTGCCAGCAGTCCCCGACAGGAACAAGAGACCCAGTACTTC
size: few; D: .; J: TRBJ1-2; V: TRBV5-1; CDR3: CASSLTSLNYGYTF; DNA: TGCGCCAGCAGCTTGACCTCCCTGAACTATGGCTACACCTTC
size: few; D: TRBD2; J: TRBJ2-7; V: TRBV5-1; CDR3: CASSSEPGLVWYEQYF; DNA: TGCGCCAGCAGCTCGGAACCGGGACTAGTATGGTACGAGCAGTACTTC
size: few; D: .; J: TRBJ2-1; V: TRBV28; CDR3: CASIEAGEYNEQFF; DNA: TGTGCCAGCATTGAAGCGGGTGAATACAATGAGCAGTTCTTC
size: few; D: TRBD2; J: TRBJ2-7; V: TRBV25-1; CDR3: CASTGTSASYEQYF; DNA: TGTGCCAGCACTGGGACTAGCGCCTCCTACGAGCAGTACTTC
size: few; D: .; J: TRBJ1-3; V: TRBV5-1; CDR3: CASSLRQVLPGSGNTIYF; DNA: TGCGCCAGCAGCTTGAGGCAGGTCCTCCCAGGCTCTGGAAACACCATATATTTT
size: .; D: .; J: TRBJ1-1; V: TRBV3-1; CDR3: CASSQDGYGLNTEAFF; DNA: TGTGCCAGCAGCCAAGATGGTTACGGCTTGAACACTGAAGCTTTCTTT
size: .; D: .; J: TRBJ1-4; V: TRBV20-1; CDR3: CSAEHPYPATNEKLFF; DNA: TGCAGTGCTGAACATCCGTACCCAGCAACTAATGAAAAACTGTTTTTT
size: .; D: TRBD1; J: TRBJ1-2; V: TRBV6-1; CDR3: CASRTGSNYGYTF; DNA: TGTGCCAGCAGGACAGGGAGCAACTATGGCTACACCTTC
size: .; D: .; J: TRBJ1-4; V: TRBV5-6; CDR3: CASRPRGGGEKLFF; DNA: TGTGCCAGCAGGCCTAGGGGGGGCGGTGAAAAACTGTTTTTT
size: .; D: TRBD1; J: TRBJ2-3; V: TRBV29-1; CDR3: CSVAYRGFTDTQYF; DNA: TGCAGCGTAGCCTACAGGGGATTCACAGATACGCAGTATTTT
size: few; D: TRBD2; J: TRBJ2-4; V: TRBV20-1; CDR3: CSARDTREGQNGKNIQYF; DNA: TGCAGTGCTAGAGATACCCGGGAGGGCCAAAACGGCAAAAACATTCAGTACTTC
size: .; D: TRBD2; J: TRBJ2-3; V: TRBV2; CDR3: CASRGWEGPDTQYF; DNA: TGTGCCAGCAGGGGGTGGGAGGGGCCAGATACGCAGTATTTT
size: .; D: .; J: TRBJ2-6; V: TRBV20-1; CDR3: CSAKIPGANVLTF; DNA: TGCAGTGCTAAAATTCCTGGGGCCAACGTCCTGACTTTC
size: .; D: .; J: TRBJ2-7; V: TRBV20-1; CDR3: CSAPKADKRYF; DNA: TGCAGTGCTCCCAAGGCGGACAAGCGGTACTTC
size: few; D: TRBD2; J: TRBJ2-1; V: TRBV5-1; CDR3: CASTSGTSGSEQFF; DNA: TGCGCCAGCACCAGCGGGACTAGCGGGAGTGAGCAGTTCTTC
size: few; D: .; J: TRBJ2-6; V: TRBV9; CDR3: CASSVEGQGANVLTF; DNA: TGTGCCAGCAGCGTAGAGGGGCAGGGGGCCAACGTCCTGACTTTC
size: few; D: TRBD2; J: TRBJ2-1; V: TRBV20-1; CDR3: CSARDISGSYNEQFF; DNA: TGCAGTGCTAGAGATATTAGCGGGAGCTACAATGAGCAGTTCTTC
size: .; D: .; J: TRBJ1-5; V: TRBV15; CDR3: CATKPQDSNQPQHF; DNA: TGTGCCACCAAACCACAGGATAGCAATCAGCCCCAGCATTTT
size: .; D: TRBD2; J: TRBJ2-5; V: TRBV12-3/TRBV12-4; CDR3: CASSSPTGGSETQYF; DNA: TGTGCCAGCAGTTCACCGACTGGCGGGAGCGAGACCCAGTACTTC
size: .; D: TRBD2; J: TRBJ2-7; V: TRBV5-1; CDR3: CASSLGIGDYTYEQYF; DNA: TGCGCCAGCAGCTTGGGGATTGGGGACTACACTTACGAGCAGTACTTC
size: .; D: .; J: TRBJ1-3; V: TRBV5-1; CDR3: CASSLNTGGGNTIYF; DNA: TGCGCCAGCAGCTTGAACACCGGGGGAGGAAACACCATATATTTT
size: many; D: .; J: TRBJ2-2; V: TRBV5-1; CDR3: CASRTRQVNTGELFF; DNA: TGCGCCAGCAGAACGAGACAGGTCAACACCGGGGAGCTGTTTTTT
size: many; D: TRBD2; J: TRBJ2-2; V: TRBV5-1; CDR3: CASSSLSGSANTGELFF; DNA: TGCGCCAGCAGCTCACTTAGCGGGAGCGCGAACACCGGGGAGCTGTTTTTT
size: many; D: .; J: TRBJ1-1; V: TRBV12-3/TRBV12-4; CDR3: CASRLRRTEAFF; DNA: TGTGCCAGCAGACTACGACGGACTGAAGCTTTCTTT
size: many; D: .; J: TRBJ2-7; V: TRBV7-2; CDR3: CASSFIRTVYEQYF; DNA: TGTGCCAGCAGCTTTATCCGGACAGTCTACGAGCAGTACTTC
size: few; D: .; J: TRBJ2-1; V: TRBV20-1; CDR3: CSACRGKGDNEQFF; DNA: TGCAGTGCTTGTAGGGGAAAGGGGGATAATGAGCAGTTCTTC
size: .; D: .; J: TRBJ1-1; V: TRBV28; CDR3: CASSSPRGPRDTEAFF; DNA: TGTGCCAGCAGTTCCCCCAGGGGTCCGAGGGACACTGAAGCTTTCTTT
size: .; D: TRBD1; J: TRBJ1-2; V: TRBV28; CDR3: CASSQPRGRYRWGYTF; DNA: TGTGCCAGCAGTCAACCCAGGGGGCGTTACCGCTGGGGCTACACCTTC
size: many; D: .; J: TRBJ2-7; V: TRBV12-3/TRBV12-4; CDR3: CASSGVRGHYEQYF; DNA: TGTGCCAGCAGTGGAGTCAGGGGCCACTACGAGCAGTACTTC
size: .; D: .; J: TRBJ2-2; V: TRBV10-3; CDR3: CAISETEAGELFF; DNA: TGTGCCATCAGTGAGACAGAAGCCGGGGAGCTGTTTTTT
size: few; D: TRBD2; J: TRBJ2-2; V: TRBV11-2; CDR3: CASSFPSGRGTGELFF; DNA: TGTGCCAGCAGCTTCCCTAGCGGGAGGGGGACCGGGGAGCTGTTTTTT
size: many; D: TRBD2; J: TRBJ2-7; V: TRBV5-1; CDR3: CASSPGLAGGSYEQYF; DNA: TGCGCCAGCAGCCCGGGACTAGCGGGAGGTTCCTACGAGCAGTACTTC
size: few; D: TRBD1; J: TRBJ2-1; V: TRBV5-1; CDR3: CASSSTGVYNEQFF; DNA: TGCGCCAGCAGCTCGACAGGGGTCTACAATGAGCAGTTCTTC
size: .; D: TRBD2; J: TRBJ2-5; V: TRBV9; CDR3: CASSVDVPGGPLETQYF; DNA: TGTGCCAGCAGCGTAGATGTCCCGGGAGGGCCGCTAGAGACCCAGTACTTC
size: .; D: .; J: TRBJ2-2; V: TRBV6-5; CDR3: CASSYQGGAVGGELFF; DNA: TGTGCCAGCAGTTACCAGGGGGGGGCCGTGGGCGGGGAGCTGTTTTTT
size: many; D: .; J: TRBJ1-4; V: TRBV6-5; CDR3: CASSYSDSVEKLFF; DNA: TGTGCCAGCAGTTACTCTGACAGTGTGGAAAAACTGTTTTTT
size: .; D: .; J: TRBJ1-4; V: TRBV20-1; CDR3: CSARDNSGAEEKLFF; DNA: TGCAGTGCTAGAGATAATTCCGGGGCGGAAGAAAAACTGTTTTTT
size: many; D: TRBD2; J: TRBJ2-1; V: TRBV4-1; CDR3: CASSLSPSSGSYNEQFF; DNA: TGCGCCAGCAGCCTTTCCCCCTCTAGCGGCTCCTACAATGAGCAGTTCTTC
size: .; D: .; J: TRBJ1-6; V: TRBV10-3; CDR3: CAISQDSYNSPLHF; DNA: TGTGCCATCAGCCAGGACAGCTATAATTCACCCCTCCACTTT
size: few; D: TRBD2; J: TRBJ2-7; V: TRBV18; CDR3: CASSPKLADLGEQYF; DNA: TGTGCCAGCTCACCAAAACTAGCGGATCTCGGCGAGCAGTACTTC
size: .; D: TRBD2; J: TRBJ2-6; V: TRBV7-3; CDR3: CASSPGGFGSGANVLTF; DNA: TGTGCCAGCAGCCCCGGGGGGTTTGGCTCCGGGGCCAACGTCCTGACTTTC
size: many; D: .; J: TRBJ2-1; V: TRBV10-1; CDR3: CASSVDRYEQFF; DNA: TGCGCCAGCAGTGTGGACAGATATGAGCAGTTCTTC
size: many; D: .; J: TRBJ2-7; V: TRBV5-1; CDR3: CASSLVAGASYEQYF; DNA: TGCGCCAGCAGCTTGGTCGCAGGAGCATCCTACGAGCAGTACTTC